The present entry profiles one TCR beta chain with its context. Its antigen is currently not known. A much larger clone differs from this one at a single base, so this may be a read error. The data are from a study of tumor-infiltrating lymphocytes in primary liver carcinoma (dated by TCRdb to the late 2010s). In terms of the full investigation: Between November 2015 and early 2016, several patients in China with histopathologically diagnosed primary liver carcinoma had surgical resection. Of the five patients, three men and two women aged 30 to 69 years, four had hepatocellular carcinoma and one had combined HCC and intrahepatic cholangiocarcinoma. The tumors of the five patients were staged as T1-T3 N0M0, with maximum diameters ranging from roughly 4.2 to 10 cm. Samples yielded roughly 3.5 to 8 million productive TCRbeta reads; read depth did not differ significantly between tissue types. Across five regions of each liver tumor, along with adjacent normal tissue and blood, the study brought together TCRbeta repertoire sequencing, expression microarrays and whole-exome sequencing. A total of approximately 35 specimens from 5 patients, comprising some 25 tumor regions, 5 adjacent noncancerous liver tissues and 5 peripheral blood samples, were covered by TCRbeta repertoire sequencing. Technical replicate repertoires showed high reproducibility, with mean shared-clone rates approximately 0.87 and correlation coefficients above 0.95. Overall results and qualifications from the work: A significantly larger repertoire fraction was made up by the top 250 clones in tumors than in blood (p = 0.039). Because sequencing covered only the TCR beta chain and unpaired alpha chains were not captured, true repertoire diversity is likely underestimated. Repertoire overlap was higher between tumor regions (mean roughly 36%) than tumor-adjacent (17%) or tumor-blood (approximately 14%) pairs, consistent with antigen-driven expansion. With just a handful of patients in the study, the authors point out that the findings should be validated in a larger study. Bulk unsorted samples precluded comparing CD4+ and CD8+ T cell repertoires.

Spanning cysteine to phenylalanine, the CDR3 consists of 14 amino acids. Of all the DNA, just the CDR3 is kept, 42 bases in frame from base 1. Relative to germline, V is missing 6 bases and J is missing 10 bases, with 9 bases of the junction outside any gene match. Taken from the germline V gene, the CDR1 and CDR2 loops are MNHNS and SASEGT. RNA from unsorted whole blood was extracted with TRIzol reagent, and germline DNA was obtained with the DNeasy Blood & Tissue kit. At the time of sampling, the patients were treatment-naive and had chronic HBV infection. Before surgery, four milliliters of peripheral blood were collected into K2EDTA tubes. Starting from 500 to 650 ng total RNA, TCRbeta-specific cDNA was produced by reverse transcription with a constant-region primer and ProtoScript II reverse transcriptase. TCRbeta libraries were built with three nested multiplex PCR rounds, a slightly modified ARM-PCR procedure. The first two PCR rounds used multiplex TRBV1-TRBV30 forward primers with a Cbeta reverse primer, each for 10 cycles. Sample barcodes and Illumina adapters were added in a final 25-cycle PCR using Deep VentR polymerase. Amplicons of 200-500 bp were gel-purified with a QIAquick gel extraction kit before sequencing. An Illumina HiSeq 2500 was used to sequence the TCRbeta amplicons, generating 250-bp paired-end reads. Per the source publication's procedure: Reads were quality-trimmed with Trimmomatic v0.33, and paired reads were merged with FLASH v1.2.11 to recover full CDR3 sequences. V, D and J germline segments were assigned to the rearranged TCRbeta sequences by MiGEC v1.2.1b. Clonotype statistics, along with Shannon-Wiener diversity indices, were calculated using VDJtools v1.0.0. Except for diversity analysis, only each sample's 250 most abundant clonotypes were used in subsequent analyses to reduce sampling bias. TCRdb itself trimmed the public reads at Q25 with fastp, ran MiXCR and retained productive beta chains. Every CDR3 protein is listed once, alongside the most common genes and DNA of its rows. These V and J calls derive from TCRdb rather than the authors' analysis. This sample comprises fewer than 350,000 distinct CDR3 sequences, 55% to 65% of them detected only once. The leading ten clones occupy roughly 8.9% of the sample.

The sequenced material came from peripheral blood. The chain links TRBV6-1 with TRBJ2-3, with 11 bases matching TRBD2. This sequence was found in a man between 35 and 55 years old with primary liver carcinoma and hepatitis B virus infection. The DNA sequence follows: TGTGCCAGCAGCGCGCCGGGACTAGCGGATGCGCAGTATTTT. This translates into CASSAPGLADAQYF.